This TCR beta chain was captured by sequencing in a study of T cell responses to AZD1222 COVID-19 vaccine. Clones were read by immunoSEQ multiplex PCR, and TCRdb kept only the in-frame ones, dropping some. The table includes some 140,000 clones, 84% detected once. As concerns this clone: What it recognizes is unknown.

Broader study findings: Donors were largely white British and mainly female; clonal diversity was possibly underestimated. None of the repertoires were sampled until the peak T cell response had passed.

The sample here was peripheral blood, taken on day 0 of AZD1222 vaccination. This TCR was sampled from an adult in good health.

The CDR3 loop reads CSAYIYSSLHF. The CDR3 DNA reads as TGCAGTGCCTACATATATTCGTCCCTCCACTTT. This chain uses TRBV20-1 with TRBJ1-6; no firm D call. This CDR3 has 11 residues. Trimming pared 6 bases from V and 14 bases from J, leaving 14 bases between. Germline V gives CDR1 DFQATT, CDR2 SNEGSKA (reference sequence).